These T cell receptor beta chains were read from a single sample in a study of blood T cell repertoires in COVID-19. Repertoires were generated with immunoSEQ multiplex PCR, while TCRdb's copy carries only in-frame clones and drops some. The sample has about 120,000 clones; roughly 77% are singletons. Input material: peripheral blood. The receptors were gathered from a man aged 60 to 75 with active or convalescent COVID-19. Each CDR3 is given with its conserved first and last residue. D genes are given only for firm matches. Expanded clones get a size class; other rows say once, few or many, or leave the size out.

TRBJ2-7 . TRBV28 . TGTGCCAGCAGTTCATCAAAGGGGGTGTCCTACGAGCAGTACTTC CASSSSKGVSYEQYF
TRBJ2-7 . TRBV24-1 . TGTGCCACCAGTGATCTGTACGAGCAGTACTTC CATSDLYEQYF
TRBJ2-5 . TRBV19 . TGTGCCAGTAGTATGGGCAGGTACCAAGAGACCCAGTACTTC CASSMGRYQETQYF
TRBJ2-7 . TRBV7-3 TRBD1 TGTGCCAGCAGCTCGGGACAGGGGGGCCACGAGCAGTACTTC CASSSGQGGHEQYF
TRBJ2-1 many TRBV4-2 TRBD2 TGTGCCAGCAGTCTTACTAGCGGGGTCAATGAGCAGTTCTTC CASSLTSGVNEQFF
TRBJ1-4 . TRBV28 TRBD1 TGTGCCAGCACCAAGACAGGGGGAATCGGAAAACTGTTTTTT CASTKTGGIGKLFF
TRBJ2-7 . TRBV25-1 . TGTGCCAGCAGTGAGCCCGGGGACTTTTACGAGCAGTACTTC CASSEPGDFYEQYF
TRBJ2-7 few TRBV6-5 TRBD2 TGTGCCAGCAGTTTCGGGAGGGCCTACGAGCAGTACTTC CASSFGRAYEQYF
TRBJ2-7 . TRBV28 . TGTGCCAGCAGTTTAGAGGGATACGAGCAGTACTTC CASSLEGYEQYF
TRBJ2-1 . TRBV6-1 . TGTGCCAGCAGTTCAACTATAACCTCTTACAATGAGCAGTTCTTC CASSSTITSYNEQFF
TRBJ2-3 . TRBV5-5 TRBD2 TGTGCCAGCAGCTTAGGTAGCGGGAGTACAGATACGCAGTATTTT CASSLGSGSTDTQYF
TRBJ2-7 . TRBV10-3 . TGTGCCATCAGTGAAGGAGGGGCAAGGTCCTACGAGCAGTACTTC CAISEGGARSYEQYF
TRBJ2-5 . TRBV5-4 . TGTGCCAGCAGCCCTCGGACTACTGAGACCCAGTACTTC CASSPRTTETQYF
TRBJ2-7 . TRBV29-1 . TGCAGCGTTGAGGAGGGGTACGAGCAGTACTTC CSVEEGYEQYF
TRBJ2-5 . TRBV5-5 . TGTGCCAGCAGCCCTAGGGAGACCCAGTACTTC CASSPRETQYF
TRBJ2-3 . TRBV18 . TGTGCCAGCTCACCCCTACCGGGAGACACAGATACGCAGTATTTT CASSPLPGDTDTQYF
TRBJ1-2 . TRBV10-3 TRBD1 TGTGCCATCAGGTCGGACAGGGAGGGCTATGGCTACACCTTC CAIRSDREGYGYTF
TRBJ2-5 . TRBV28 TRBD1 TGTGCCAGCAGTTTAAGGGGGCTGGAGACCCAGTACTTC CASSLRGLETQYF
TRBJ2-1 . TRBV27 TRBD1 TGTGCCAGCAGTAAACTCGGGACAGGGAGGAATGAGCAGTTCTTC CASSKLGTGRNEQFF
TRBJ2-7 . TRBV3-1/TRBV3-2 TRBD2 TGTGCCAGCAGCCCCCATGAGGGAGGGGAGCAGTACTTC CASSPHEGGEQYF
TRBJ2-1 . TRBV2 TRBD2 TGTGCCAGCAGTTCACGACTAGCGGCAACCTACAATGAGCAGTTCTTC CASSSRLAATYNEQFF
TRBJ2-7 few TRBV6-2/TRBV6-3 . TGTGCCAGCAGTTACTCGCAGGTCACCGCCTACGAGCAGTACTTC CASSYSQVTAYEQYF
TRBJ2-4 . TRBV28 . TGTGCCAGCAGTCCTACACAGACCAAAAACATTCAGTACTTC CASSPTQTKNIQYF
TRBJ2-1 . TRBV28 TRBD2 TGTGCCAGCAGACAGATTCTAGCGGGAGGGATCAATGAGCAGTTCTTC CASRQILAGGINEQFF
TRBJ1-1 . TRBV11-2 . TGTGCCAGCAGCTTAACAATTAACCCTGAAGCTTTCTTT CASSLTINPEAFF
TRBJ2-1 . TRBV3-1/TRBV3-2 TRBD2 TGTGCCAGCAGCATGGGGACTAGCGGGGGATACAATGAGCAGTTCTTC CASSMGTSGGYNEQFF
TRBJ2-5 once TRBV4-1 TRBD2 TGCGCCAGCAGCCAGGGACTAGCGGAGTACACCCAGTACTTC CASSQGLAEYTQYF
TRBJ2-7 . TRBV7-9 . TGTGCCAGCAGACCCGCCGACAGGTACGAGCAGTACTTC CASRPADRYEQYF
TRBJ2-7 once TRBV5-5 . TGTGCCAGCAGCTCCTTCGTCGGTTACTCCTACGAGCAGTACTTC CASSSFVGYSYEQYF
TRBJ2-7 . TRBV6-5 . TGTGCCAGCAGGAGAGGCTACGAGCAGTACTTC CASRRGYEQYF
TRBJ1-4 . TRBV5-4 . TGTGCCAGCAGCTTGGAGGCAGGGCGTAATGAAAAACTGTTTTTT CASSLEAGRNEKLFF
TRBJ2-3 . TRBV6-1 . TGTGCCAGCAGTGAATACCGGGCAGATACGCAGTATTTT CASSEYRADTQYF
TRBJ2-5 . TRBV7-2 TRBD2 TGTGCCAGCAGCCCCTTGGGACTAGCGGAAGAGACCCAGTACTTC CASSPLGLAEETQYF
TRBJ1-1 . TRBV28 TRBD1 TGTGCCAGCAGTTTCCGGAGACAGGGGAACACTGAAGCTTTCTTT CASSFRRQGNTEAFF
TRBJ2-2 . TRBV19 . TGTGCCAGTCAAAGAGGCTTTTTCACCGGGGAGCTGTTTTTT CASQRGFFTGELFF
TRBJ2-5 . TRBV4-2 TRBD2 TGTGCCAGCAGCCAAGAGGGGGGGACTAGCGGGAGATTATACCAAGAGACCCAGTACTTC CASSQEGGTSGRLYQETQYF
TRBJ2-3 . TRBV9 . TGTGCCAGCAGCGGGGGACACCTTAGCACAGATACGCAGTATTTT CASSGGHLSTDTQYF
TRBJ1-2 . TRBV3-1/TRBV3-2 . TGTGCCAGCAGCGCAACGCGAGGCTACACCTTC CASSATRGYTF
TRBJ2-7 . TRBV28 TRBD2 TGTGCCAGCAATCTGCCCAGCGGGAGGTACGAGCAGTACTTC CASNLPSGRYEQYF
TRBJ1-5 . TRBV7-2 . TGTGCCAGCAGCTTATCCGGGGTCGGCCTCAAGCCCCAGCATTTT CASSLSGVGLKPQHF
TRBJ1-5 . TRBV5-4 . TGTGCCAGCAGCTTCAACCAGGGTCGTCAGCCCCAGCATTTT CASSFNQGRQPQHF
TRBJ2-1 . TRBV3-1/TRBV3-2 . TGTGCCAGCAGCCAAGAAGGGGCTTGGTTCTTC CASSQEGAWFF
TRBJ2-1 . TRBV28 . TGTGCCAGCAGGACATTGGGACAAAGCTCCTACAATGAGCAGTTCTTC CASRTLGQSSYNEQFF
TRBJ2-1 . TRBV11-2 . TGTGCCAGCAGCGCTCGACTAGACATGTCCTACAATGAGCAGTTCTTC CASSARLDMSYNEQFF
TRBJ1-1 . TRBV3-1/TRBV3-2 . TGTGCCAGCAGCCCCGCGGGGCAGACGAACACTGAAGCTTTCTTT CASSPAGQTNTEAFF
TRBJ1-6 . TRBV6-5 . TGTGCCAGCAGTTACTCAGCCCCCATATTGGATTCACCCCTCCACTTT CASSYSAPILDSPLHF
TRBJ2-4 . TRBV11-1 . TGTGCCAGCAGCTTAACCCCCGGGACACAGAGTGACATTCAGTACTTC CASSLTPGTQSDIQYF
TRBJ1-4 . TRBV9 TRBD1 TGTGCCAGCAGTCCTACAGGGGCCGCAACTAATGAAAAACTGTTTTTT CASSPTGAATNEKLFF
TRBJ1-4 . TRBV27 . TGTGCCAGCAGTGCGCAAGAACCAGGGGACCCCAATGAAAAACTGTTTTTT CASSAQEPGDPNEKLFF
TRBJ1-5 . TRBV28 . TGTGCCAGCAGTGAAAATGACAGGAGGTATCAGCCCCAGCATTTT CASSENDRRYQPQHF
TRBJ2-3 . TRBV4-2 TRBD2 TGTGCCAGCAGCTCGGGGGGGGCCACAGATACGCAGTATTTT CASSSGGATDTQYF
TRBJ2-7 . TRBV5-1 TRBD1 TGCGCCAGCAGCTTGGCCCGGACAGGGGGCGAGCAGTACTTC CASSLARTGGEQYF
TRBJ2-1 few TRBV5-8 . TGTGCCAGCACGCCCTTCGGTGAGCAGTTCTTC CASTPFGEQFF